What follows are 13 T cell receptor beta chains derived from one specimen sequenced in a study of OX40 agonist ivuxolimab in advanced cancers. The data were produced by immunoSEQ multiplex PCR, yet TCRdb's version contains in-frame clones alone and is incomplete. The sample consists of about 48,000 clones, approximately 89% of them appearing once. Material: CD4+ or CD8+ T cells sorted from blood, obtained in a trial of the OX40 agonist ivuxolimab. The receptor source for this set is an adult with an advanced solid tumor such as melanoma, head and neck, liver or kidney cancer.

The CDR3 nucleotides read TGTGCCAGCAGTCCGGAAGGTTGGGAGACCCAGTACTTC. This codes for CASSPEGWETQYF. The chain carries TRBV2 and TRBJ2-5; no clear D gene. Trimming stripped 5 bases from V and 5 bases from J, with 12 bases between. Per germline, CDR1 SNHLY and CDR2 FYNNEI. This CDR3 has 13 residues.

The chain has TRBV4-1 and TRBJ2-7; 7 bases line up with TRBD1. The CDR3 contains 15 residues. Germline V gene sequence: CDR1 MGHRA, CDR2 YSYEKL. V lost 0 bases and J lost 2; bases outside the gene matches: 4. Written as DNA, the CDR3 is TGCGCCAGCAGCCAAGATAATCAGGGGGCCTACGAGCAGTACTTC. It translates to CASSQDNQGAYEQYF.

The gene calls are TRBV5-1 and TRBJ1-4, with a tentative D call TRBD1 (6 bases). Germline V lookup: CDR1 SGHRS, CDR2 YFSETQ. V was clipped by 3 bases and J by 8 bases, with 8 bases between them. The CDR3 length is 12 residues. The CDR3 here is CASSSGQEKLFF. CDR3 coding DNA: TGCGCCAGCAGCTCCGGACAGGAAAAACTGTTTTTT.

The genes are TRBV29-1 and TRBJ2-5; 7 nucleotides align to TRBD2. V shed 6 bases, J shed 0 bases, and the junction held 4 bases outside the gene matches. The CDR3 extends over 13 amino acids. CDR1 SQVTM and CDR2 ANQGSEA come from the germline V gene. This chain's CDR3 is CSVNGLDQETQYF. The CDR3 region has the DNA TGCAGCGTCAACGGACTAGACCAAGAGACCCAGTACTTC.

This clone was recorded only once. The rearrangement joins TRBV6-5 to TRBJ2-7, with D possibly being TRBD2 (6 bases). This CDR3 spans 13 amino acids. Germline V lookup: CDR1 MNHEY, CDR2 SVGAGI. V was cut by 2 bases and J by 6 bases, with 11 bases left in between. CDR3 in amino acids: CASSYRGGVEQYF. The DNA of the CDR3 is TGTGCCAGCAGTTACCGAGGAGGGGTCGAGCAGTACTTC.

The rearrangement links TRBV9 to TRBJ2-7; tentatively, D is TRBD1 or TRBD2 (5 bases each). Trimming took 0 bases from V and 12 from J, leaving 10 bases between them. Germline lookup yields CDR1 SGDLS and CDR2 YYNGEE. CDR3 length: 11 amino acids. Written as DNA, the CDR3 is TGTGCCAGCAGCGTAGGAGAGGGGCTGTACTTC. Residues: CASSVGEGLYF.

The chain links TRBV29-1 to TRBJ1-1; D is ambiguous. Germline V CDR1 and CDR2: SQVTM, ANQGSEA. Trimming took 7 bases from V and 1 from J, leaving 10 bases between them. The CDR3 is 12 amino acids. CDR3 DNA: TGCAGCGCTTACTTGGAGAACACTGAAGCTTTCTTT. It translates to CSAYLENTEAFF.

This clone was detected a few times. The V and J genes are TRBV6-5 and TRBJ1-1, with D maybe TRBD1 (5 bases). CDR3 length: 16 amino acids. The germline V and J ends were trimmed by 0 bases and 5 bases, with 16 bases remaining between them. Germline V gene lookup returns CDR1 MNHEY and CDR2 SVGAGI. The CDR3 spells CASSYSIPGGGTEAFF. The CDR3 DNA sequence: TGTGCCAGCAGTTACTCGATTCCGGGGGGTGGGACTGAAGCTTTCTTT.

The rearrangement joins TRBV19 to TRBJ1-1, with D uncertain. Trimming cost V 5 bases and J 5 bases, with 12 bases left between them. Germline CDR1 LNHDA, CDR2 SQIVND (reference sequence). The CDR3 has 13 residues. As DNA, the CDR3 is TGTGCCAGTAGTCCAATTGTCTCGACTGAAGCTTTCTTT. Translated, it gives CASSPIVSTEAFF.

This rearrangement joins TRBV4-2 to TRBJ2-7; D unclear. Germline CDR1 reads LGHNA; CDR2 reads YNFKEQ. This CDR3 contains 12 residues. Trimming removed 0 bases from V and 5 bases from J, with 5 bases in between. The CDR3 sequence: CASSQDMDEQYF. CDR3 in DNA: TGTGCCAGCAGCCAAGATATGGACGAGCAGTACTTC.

In nucleotides, the CDR3 is TGTGCCAGCAGCTTAGAGGGCGGGAGCAATCAGCCCCAGCATTTT. Translated, it gives CASSLEGGSNQPQHF. This sequence joins TRBV7-9 and TRBJ1-5; D remains ambiguous. This CDR3 contains 15 residues. In germline, CDR1 is SEHNR, CDR2 FQNEAQ (reference sequence). The V end was cut by 1 base, the J end by 1 base, with 8 bases between. The whole variable domain, filled in from reference TRBV7-9 and TRBJ1-5, reads DTGVSQNPRHKITKRGQNVTFRCDPISEHNRLYWYRQTLGQGPEFLTYFQNEAQLEKSRLLSDRFSAERPKGSFSTLEIQRTEQGDSAMYLCASSLEGGSNQPQHFGDGTRLSIL.

This chain uses TRBV28 with TRBJ1-2; D remains unclear. The CDR3 is 16 residues long. The V end lost 1 base, the J end lost 2 bases, and 14 bases lay between the germline ends. Germline CDR1 is MDHEN and CDR2 is SYDVKM. The chain's CDR3 is CASSLSLHEGNYGYTF. The CDR3 coding sequence is TGTGCCAGCAGTTTATCCCTCCACGAAGGGAACTATGGCTACACCTTC.

CDR3 DNA sequence: TGTGCCACCAGCAGAGTTCGGGGCACAGATACGCAGTATTTT. The encoded protein is CATSRVRGTDTQYF. The V and J genes are TRBV15 and TRBJ2-3; D unresolved. CDR3 length equals 14 residues. Germline V CDR1 and CDR2: LNHNV, YYDKDF (reference sequence). Trimming cost V 1 base and J 1 base, with 6 bases left between them. The whole variable domain, filled in from reference TRBV15 and TRBJ2-3, reads DAMVIQNPRYQVTQFGKPVTLSCSQTLNHNVMYWYQQKSSQAPKLLFHYYDKDFNNEADTPDNFQSRRPNTSFCFLDIRSPGLGDTAMYLCATSRVRGTDTQYFGPGTRLTVL.